A single sample is the source of the 25 T cell receptor beta chains below, sequenced in a study of shared T cell receptors in the human thymus. Data came from immunoSEQ multiplex PCR; TCRdb stores just in-frame clones and leaves some out. The sample has under 450,000 clones, roughly 94% seen once. Sequencing was performed on thymocytes. The source is a human donor.

V gene TRBV7-9 combines with J gene TRBJ1-5, with 8 nucleotides matching TRBD1. The CDR3 covers 14 residues. The V segment lost 4 bases and the J segment 3 bases; nucleotides outside the gene matches: 2. Germline lookup yields CDR1 SEHNR and CDR2 FQNEAQ (reference sequence). The CDR3 is CASSSQGANQPQHF. CDR3 nucleotides: TGTGCCAGCAGCTCTCAGGGGGCCAATCAGCCCCAGCATTTT. The full variable domain, in which reference TRBV7-9 and TRBJ1-5 provide the parts outside the CDR3, is DTGVSQNPRHKITKRGQNVTFRCDPISEHNRLYWYRQTLGQGPEFLTYFQNEAQLEKSRLLSDRFSAERPKGSFSTLEIQRTEQGDSAMYLCASSSQGANQPQHFGDGTRLSIL.

This clone has only one observation. In nucleotides, the CDR3 is TGTGCCTGGAGGGAGACAGGGCGAAGCTCCTACGAGCAGTACTTC. It yields the protein CAWRETGRSSYEQYF. The chain uses TRBV30 and TRBJ2-7, with 7 positions matching TRBD1. Germline trimming cut 3 bases from V and 0 bases from J; bases unmatched to any gene: 8. Germline CDR1 reads GTSNPN; CDR2 reads SVGIG (reference sequence). This CDR3 is 15 amino acids long.

The chain has TRBV7-6 and TRBJ2-7; either TRBD1 or TRBD2 may supply D (5 bases each). CDR3 length: 15 residues. The V and J ends lost 5 bases and 1 base respectively, with 15 bases between them. Germline lookup yields CDR1 SGHVS and CDR2 FNYEAQ. The DNA of the CDR3 is TGTGCCAGCAGCCTCTTGGGACCGACTTCCTACGAGCAGTACTTC. This gives the protein CASSLLGPTSYEQYF.

The CDR3 loop is CASSSWNGTGGVGNYGYTF. CDR3 sequence (DNA): TGTGCCAGCAGCTCCTGGAACGGGACAGGGGGCGTTGGTAACTATGGCTACACCTTC. The V and J genes are TRBV5-8 and TRBJ1-2; 12 positions match TRBD1. The CDR3 extends over 19 amino acids. V dropped 3 bases and J dropped 1; count of bases not matched to a gene: 13. Germline lookup yields CDR1 SGHTS and CDR2 YDEGEE.

The table lists this clone with a count of one. V gene TRBV9 combines with J gene TRBJ2-2, with TRBD2 identical over 10 bases. Germline CDR1 is SGDLS and CDR2 is YYNGEE. This CDR3 is built from 18 residues. The V and J ends lost 0 bases and 3 bases, in that order; junction bases with no gene match: 8. The DNA for the CDR3 is TGTGCCAGCAGCGTAGCCGCTAGCGGGAGATGGGACACCGGGGAGCTGTTTTTT. Its protein product is CASSVAASGRWDTGELFF.

The CDR3 bases are TGCAGCGTTGAACTGGGGGCAAGGTACGAGCAGTACTTC. Its protein product is CSVELGARYEQYF. V usage is TRBV29-1 and J usage is TRBJ2-7; D perhaps matches TRBD1 (6 bases). Germline loops: CDR1 SQVTM, CDR2 ANQGSEA. CDR3 length equals 13 residues. V shed 2 bases and J shed 4 bases, with 12 bases lying between them.

The V and J genes are TRBV7-2 and TRBJ1-4; TRBD1 might be the D (5 bases). The CDR3 spans 14 residues. CDR1 is SGHTA, CDR2 FQGNSA, per germline. V shed 7 bases and J shed 4 bases, with 13 bases lying between them. The CDR3 loop is CASTPGGGNEKLFF. In DNA, the CDR3 is TGTGCCAGCACCCCCGGGGGGGGTAATGAAAAACTGTTTTTT.

V and J are TRBV30 and TRBJ2-7; 7 positions match TRBD2. The ends lost 3 bases at V and 4 bases at J; junction bases unmatched: 9. Germline CDR1 is GTSNPN and CDR2 is SVGIG (reference sequence). The CDR3 extends over 14 amino acids. As DNA, the CDR3 is TGTGCCTGGAGCAGAACGGGAGGTACGTACGAGCAGTACTTC. This encodes CAWSRTGGTYEQYF.

J is TRBJ2-3 and V is TRBV7-6, with 8 bases matching TRBD2. Germline CDR1 SGHVS, CDR2 FNYEAQ. The junction had 8 bases not matched to a gene; V was cut back by 6 bases and J by 3 bases. CDR3 length equals 15 residues. CDR3 sequence: CASRTGRARTDTQYF. The CDR3 region has the DNA TGTGCCAGCAGGACCGGGAGGGCCAGAACAGATACGCAGTATTTT.

V gene TRBV6-6 combines with J gene TRBJ1-5; unclear D gene. This CDR3 is built from 15 residues. Germline V gene lookup returns CDR1 MNHNY and CDR2 SVGAGI (reference sequence). Trimming pared 2 bases from V and 3 bases from J, leaving 11 bases between. The CDR3 region is CASSYIQPINQPQHF. CDR3 bases: TGTGCCAGCAGTTACATACAGCCGATCAATCAGCCCCAGCATTTT.

This clone was recorded only once. This chain uses TRBV15 with TRBJ1-2, with D hard to call. Germline V CDR1 and CDR2: LNHNV, YYDKDF (reference sequence). V lost 5 bases, J lost 8 bases, and 24 bases lay in between. The CDR3 sequence is 16 residues long. This chain's CDR3 is CATSPDPTAHGEGYTF. The CDR3, as DNA: TGTGCCACCAGCCCCGACCCCACCGCCCACGGAGAGGGCTACACCTTC.

This clone has just a few counts. CDR3 amino acids: CASSQVAGQETQYF. The CDR3 DNA is TGTGCCAGCAGTCAAGTAGCGGGCCAAGAGACCCAGTACTTC. The chain combines TRBV28 with TRBJ2-5; 7 positions match TRBD2. Germline V gene lookup returns CDR1 MDHEN and CDR2 SYDVKM. The CDR3 length is 14 residues. V lost 5 bases to trimming and J lost 1 base; unmatched junction nucleotides: 4.

The chain links TRBV6-5 to TRBJ2-3; D gene ambiguous. CDR3 length: 13 residues. The germline V and J ends were trimmed by 4 bases and 4 bases, with 9 bases remaining between them. The germline CDR1 and CDR2 sequences are MNHEY and SVGAGI. CDR3 sequence (DNA): TGTGCCAGCAGTTTTCGACAAGCAGATACGCAGTATTTT. This sequence encodes CASSFRQADTQYF.

The V and J genes are TRBV28 and TRBJ2-1, with 11 bases fitting TRBD1. Germline V lookup: CDR1 MDHEN, CDR2 SYDVKM. This CDR3 is built from 12 residues. With V trimmed by 5 bases and J by 16 bases, 7 bases remained unmatched. The CDR3 sequence is CASSTQDRGRFF. In DNA, the CDR3 is TGTGCCAGCAGTACGCAGGACAGGGGGCGCTTCTTC.

This chain joins TRBV15 and TRBJ1-2, with TRBD1 as a possible D gene (6 bases). The V end lost 0 bases, the J end lost 6 bases, and 11 bases lay between the germline ends. The CDR3 consists of 14 residues. Per germline, CDR1 LNHNV and CDR2 YYDKDF (reference sequence). This CDR3 reads CATSRDRGCNGYTF. CDR3 DNA: TGTGCCACCAGCAGAGATAGGGGGTGTAATGGCTACACCTTC.

The chain employs TRBV5-1 and TRBJ2-5; D is perhaps TRBD1 (5 bases). Deletions cut 2 bases from V and 3 bases from J, with 14 bases between. Germline V gene sequence: CDR1 SGHRS, CDR2 YFSETQ. This CDR3 comprises 15 residues. Here the CDR3 reads CASSFCPAREETQYF. In DNA form, the CDR3 reads TGCGCCAGCAGCTTTTGCCCAGCCAGGGAAGAGACCCAGTACTTC.

This clone was found a few times. V gene TRBV28 combines with J gene TRBJ2-5; 8 bases match TRBD1. Germline assignment: CDR1 MDHEN and CDR2 SYDVKM. The trim removed 5 bases at V and 0 bases at J, leaving 5 bases unmatched. This CDR3 region has 15 residues. This CDR3 is CASSPGGQDQETQYF. CDR3 in DNA: TGTGCCAGCAGTCCCGGGGGACAGGACCAAGAGACCCAGTACTTC.

The chain joins TRBV28 to TRBJ1-5, with 7 bases lining up with TRBD1. Germline values: CDR1 MDHEN, CDR2 SYDVKM. The V gene end was trimmed by 5 bases and the J gene end by 0 bases; junction bases not matched to a gene: 7. The CDR3 loop spans 16 amino acids. The CDR3 DNA is TGTGCCAGCAGTCCGGGGACAGCTTATAGCAATCAGCCCCAGCATTTT. Its protein is CASSPGTAYSNQPQHF.

In nucleotides, the CDR3 is TGTGCCAGCAGCTTTAGCGGGAGGGCCGTGGGGCAAGAGACCCAGTACTTC. It encodes CASSFSGRAVGQETQYF. The chain links TRBV5-6 to TRBJ2-5; 11 nucleotides align to TRBD2. Germline V gene data show CDR1 as SGHDT and CDR2 as YYEEEE. This CDR3 is built from 17 residues. The ends lost 2 bases at V and 2 bases at J; junction bases unmatched: 8.

The J gene is TRBJ2-3, the V gene TRBV2, with 11 nucleotides matching TRBD2. After removal of 5 bases from V and 1 base from J, the junction contained 5 bases not matched to a gene. The CDR3 length is 16 residues. Germline-derived CDR1 and CDR2 are SNHLY and FYNNEI. CDR3 coding DNA: TGTGCCAGCAGTCCTCAACTAGCGGGAGGCACAGATACGCAGTATTTT. As protein: CASSPQLAGGTDTQYF.

The chain has TRBV11-2 and TRBJ2-7, with D perhaps matching TRBD2 (5 bases). The ends were cut back, 5 bases at V and 3 bases at J, with 11 bases in the middle. The CDR3 consists of 13 residues. Germline CDR1 reads SGHAT; CDR2 reads FQNNGV. DNA for the CDR3: TGTGCCAGCAGCCCTGGACTCGGCTACGAGCAGTACTTC. Translated, it gives CASSPGLGYEQYF.

The chain links TRBV7-9 to TRBJ1-1; D may be TRBD1 (5 bases). Per germline, CDR1 SEHNR and CDR2 FQNEAQ (reference sequence). The CDR3 is 17 residues long. Trimming left V 5 bases short and J 1 base short, with 20 bases between. The CDR3, as DNA: TGTGCCAGCAGCCCCTCGGCGACGACAGAGCAGAACACTGAAGCTTTCTTT. It specifies CASSPSATTEQNTEAFF.

This chain connects TRBV4-2 to TRBJ2-1, with 13 bases that match TRBD2. Germline lookup yields CDR1 LGHNA and CDR2 YNFKEQ. There are 16 residues in the CDR3. J gave up 9 bases and V 0 bases, and 5 bases lay outside the gene matches. The CDR3 here is CASSQELAGGRSEQFF. CDR3 nucleotides: TGTGCCAGCAGCCAAGAACTAGCGGGAGGGAGGAGTGAGCAGTTCTTC.

The V gene is TRBV6-1, the J gene TRBJ1-3, with a tentative D call TRBD1 (6 bases). Trimming took 2 bases from V and 4 from J, leaving 18 bases between them. The CDR3 has 17 amino acids. The germline gives CDR1 MNHNS, CDR2 SASEGT. The CDR3 bases are TGTGCCAGCAGTGAAAGAACAATTCGGGGGCCAGGAAACACCATATATTTT. Its translation is CASSERTIRGPGNTIYF.

The V and J genes are TRBV4-1 and TRBJ1-2; no firm D call. The CDR3 has 17 residues. CDR1 MGHRA and CDR2 YSYEKL come from the germline V gene. V lost 4 bases and J lost 1, with 19 bases in between. The CDR3 protein is CASSLLLDIPLNYGYTF. CDR3 bases: TGCGCCAGCAGCCTCCTCCTAGACATTCCCCTTAACTATGGCTACACCTTC.